This is a list of T cell receptor beta chains from one sample in a study of blood T cell repertoires in COVID-19. Produced via immunoSEQ multiplex PCR; TCRdb's table is partial and in-frame only. The sample has around 250,000 clones, nearly 90% seen once. The sequencing input was peripheral blood. These receptors all come from a woman aged 40 to 49 who had recovered from COVID-19. The CDR3 runs from the conserved cysteine through the conserved F or W. The D gene is left open where the match is weak. The listing skips clone size in some rows; elsewhere it reads once, few, many or a size class.

v_call: TRBV27; clone_size: NA; j_call: TRBJ2-2; d_call: NA; cdr3_nt: TGTGCCAGCATTCCAACCGGGACTCCCGGAGCGGCCACCGGGGAGCTGTTTTTT; cdr3_aa: CASIPTGTPGAATGELFF
v_call: TRBV18; clone_size: once; j_call: TRBJ2-5; d_call: NA; cdr3_nt: TGTGCCAGCTCACTGCGATCGTTGACCCAGTACTTC; cdr3_aa: CASSLRSLTQYF
v_call: TRBV4-3; clone_size: NA; j_call: TRBJ2-1; d_call: TRBD2; cdr3_nt: TGCGCCAGCAGCCAAGAGATAGCGGGAGGTTACAATGAGCAGTTCTTC; cdr3_aa: CASSQEIAGGYNEQFF
v_call: TRBV7-8; clone_size: NA; j_call: TRBJ1-1; d_call: NA; cdr3_nt: TGTGCCAGCAGCTTATACAATGAAGCTTTCTTT; cdr3_aa: CASSLYNEAFF
v_call: TRBV19; clone_size: NA; j_call: TRBJ1-5; d_call: TRBD1; cdr3_nt: TGTGCCAGTAGTATATGGCAGGGGGCGCCTAGCAATCAGCCCCAGCATTTT; cdr3_aa: CASSIWQGAPSNQPQHF
v_call: TRBV5-4; clone_size: NA; j_call: TRBJ2-5; d_call: TRBD1; cdr3_nt: TGTGCCAGCAGCTTGCCAGGGGGCTTCCAAGAGACCCAGTACTTC; cdr3_aa: CASSLPGGFQETQYF
v_call: TRBV19; clone_size: NA; j_call: TRBJ2-1; d_call: TRBD2; cdr3_nt: TGTGCCAGTAAGCGGGAGTCTGAGCAGTTCTTC; cdr3_aa: CASKRESEQFF
v_call: TRBV7-8; clone_size: NA; j_call: TRBJ2-2; d_call: NA; cdr3_nt: TGTGCCAGCAGGTCGGACACTTGGAACACCGGGGAGCTGTTTTTT; cdr3_aa: CASRSDTWNTGELFF
v_call: TRBV7-3; clone_size: NA; j_call: TRBJ2-7; d_call: TRBD1; cdr3_nt: TGTGCCAGCAGCTTAGGACAGGGGTTGAGCGAGCAGTACTTC; cdr3_aa: CASSLGQGLSEQYF
v_call: TRBV6-5; clone_size: NA; j_call: TRBJ2-6; d_call: NA; cdr3_nt: TGTGCCAGCAGTCCCGCCGGGGCTGGGGCCAACGTCCTGACTTTC; cdr3_aa: CASSPAGAGANVLTF
v_call: TRBV2; clone_size: NA; j_call: TRBJ2-1; d_call: TRBD2; cdr3_nt: TGTGCCAGCAAAGGACTAGCGGTTATAAATGAGCAGTTCTTC; cdr3_aa: CASKGLAVINEQFF
v_call: TRBV30; clone_size: NA; j_call: TRBJ2-3; d_call: NA; cdr3_nt: TGTGCCTGGAGTGGAGTGAGAGGGGGGGCCACAGATACGCAGTATTTT; cdr3_aa: CAWSGVRGGATDTQYF
v_call: TRBV28; clone_size: NA; j_call: TRBJ2-7; d_call: NA; cdr3_nt: TGTGCCAGCAGTTTCGGGAGAGTCGTAATCGAGCAGTACTTC; cdr3_aa: CASSFGRVVIEQYF
v_call: TRBV28; clone_size: NA; j_call: TRBJ2-2; d_call: TRBD2; cdr3_nt: TGTGCCAGCACCCCGGGGGGATACACCGGGGAGCTGTTTTTT; cdr3_aa: CASTPGGYTGELFF
v_call: TRBV7-6; clone_size: NA; j_call: TRBJ2-7; d_call: TRBD1; cdr3_nt: TGTGCCAGCAGCTCCCCGGGACAGGGGCGCGAGCAGTACTTC; cdr3_aa: CASSSPGQGREQYF
v_call: TRBV7-9; clone_size: NA; j_call: TRBJ2-1; d_call: TRBD1; cdr3_nt: TGTGCCAGCAACGACAGGGGACACAATGAGCAGTTCTTC; cdr3_aa: CASNDRGHNEQFF
v_call: TRBV9; clone_size: NA; j_call: TRBJ1-2; d_call: TRBD1; cdr3_nt: TGTGCCAGCAGCGTAGACCAGGGGGTACAGGGGATTCGTGGCTACACCTTC; cdr3_aa: CASSVDQGVQGIRGYTF